In this sample, the clone carrying this T cell receptor beta chain turned up many times. Its antigen remains unidentified. This sample's RNA came from whole unsorted tissue. Newly diagnosed lung cancer patients had thoracic surgery in China, August–late 2014, without prior chemotherapy. The library came from three nested PCR rounds adapted from ARM-PCR protocols. TCRdb re-called the multiplex PCR reads with MiXCR, one entry per CDR3 protein. The data hold 100,000 to 150,000 distinct CDR3 sequences, with 66% observed a single time. This CDR3 contains 13 residues. J gave up 6 bases and V 5 bases, and 6 bases lay outside the gene matches. Germline V gene data show CDR1 as MNHEY and CDR2 as SVGAGI. These data are taken from a study of tumor and adjacent non-tumor tissue in lung cancer. Study outcomes and limitations: Significantly higher TCR diversity was found in tumor than normal lung.

The genes are TRBV6-5 and TRBJ2-7; 8 bases agree with TRBD1. The source of this sequence is a man under 40 with non-small cell lung cancer. The sample comprised lung tumor tissue. CDR3 DNA sequence: TGTGCCAGCAGTCCCCCGGGACAGGCCGAGCAGTACTTC. It is translated as CASSPPGQAEQYF.